Here is one T cell receptor beta chain with its context. As yet, its antigen is unknown. Germline assignment: CDR1 MDHEN and CDR2 SYDVKM. The CDR3 covers 12 residues. V lost 8 bases, J lost 8 bases, and 15 bases lay in between. This entry is derived from a study of T cells in localized non-small cell lung cancer. This table comes from immunoSEQ multiplex PCR, and its TCRdb copy is limited to in-frame clones, with some not included. Counted here are about 40,000 clones, 80% to 85% occurring once; the ten biggest clones make up roughly 7.3%. Findings of the study overall: Uninvolved adjacent lung showed peak T cell clonality, exceeding tumor. Median approximately 58 top-100 tumor clones were shared with paired adjacent lung.

The sequence was obtained from a male donor at least 60 years old with stage II lung adenocarcinoma. This specimen was peripheral blood mononuclear cells, taken before any cancer treatment. This sequence joins TRBV28 and TRBJ1-2; possibly TRBD1 for D (5 bases). This CDR3 is CASGRRGDGYTF. In nucleotides, the CDR3 is TGTGCCAGCGGGAGGAGAGGGGACGGCTACACCTTC.